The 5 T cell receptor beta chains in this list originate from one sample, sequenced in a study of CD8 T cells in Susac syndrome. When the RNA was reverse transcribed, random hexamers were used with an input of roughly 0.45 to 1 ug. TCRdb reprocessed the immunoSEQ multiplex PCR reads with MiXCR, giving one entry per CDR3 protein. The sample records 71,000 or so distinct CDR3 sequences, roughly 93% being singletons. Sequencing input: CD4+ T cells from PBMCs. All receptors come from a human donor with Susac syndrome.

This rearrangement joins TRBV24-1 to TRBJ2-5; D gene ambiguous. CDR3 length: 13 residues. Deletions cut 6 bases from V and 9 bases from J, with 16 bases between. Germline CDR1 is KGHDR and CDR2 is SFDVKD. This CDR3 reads CATSLRFGVAQYF. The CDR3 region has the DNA TGTGCCACCAGTCTTAGGTTCGGTGTGGCCCAGTACTTC.

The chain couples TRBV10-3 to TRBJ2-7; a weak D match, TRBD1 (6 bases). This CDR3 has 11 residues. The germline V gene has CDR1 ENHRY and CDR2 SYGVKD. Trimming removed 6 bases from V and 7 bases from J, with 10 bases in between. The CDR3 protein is CAISTGSEQYF. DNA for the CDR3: TGTGCCATCAGCACAGGGAGTGAGCAGTACTTC.

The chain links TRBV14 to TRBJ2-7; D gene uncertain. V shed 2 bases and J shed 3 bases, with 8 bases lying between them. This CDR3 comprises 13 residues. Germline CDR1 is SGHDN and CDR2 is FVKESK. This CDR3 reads CASSQNQVYEQYF. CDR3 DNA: TGTGCCAGCAGCCAAAACCAGGTCTACGAGCAGTACTTC.

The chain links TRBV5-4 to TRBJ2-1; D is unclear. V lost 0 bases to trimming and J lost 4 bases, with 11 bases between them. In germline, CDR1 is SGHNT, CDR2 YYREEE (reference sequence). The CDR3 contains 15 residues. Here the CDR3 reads CASSLGGSLYNEQFF. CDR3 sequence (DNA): TGTGCCAGCAGCTTGGGGGGATCGCTATACAATGAGCAGTTCTTC.

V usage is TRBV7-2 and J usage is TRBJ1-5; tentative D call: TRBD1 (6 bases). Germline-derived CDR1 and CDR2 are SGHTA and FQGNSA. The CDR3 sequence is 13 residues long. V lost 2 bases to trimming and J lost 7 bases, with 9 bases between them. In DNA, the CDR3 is TGTGCCAGCAGCTTAACTGGACAGCAGCCCCAGCATTTT. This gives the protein CASSLTGQQPQHF.